Included here is one T cell receptor beta chain sequence, with context. Its antigen is unidentified. Following extraction, RNA underwent reverse transcription to cDNA, which served as the sequencing template. Clones were sequenced by immunoSEQ multiplex PCR, and TCRdb holds only the in-frame ones, with some missing. This table holds 150,000 to 200,000 clones, around 71% found once. This record belongs to a study of CD8+ T cells in alopecia areata. Whole-study context: Treated individuals took tofacitinib by mouth, 5 to 10 mg twice daily. The protocol delivered tofacitinib for 6 to 18 months, then withdrew it for 6 months. Whole-study results and caveats: Higher clonality than in normal scalp was seen in lesional scalp, especially alopecia totalis/universalis.

Lesional scalp punch biopsies and peripheral blood came from alopecia areata patients. The CDR3 is made up of 14 amino acids. V lost 8 bases to trimming and J lost 4 bases; unmatched junction nucleotides: 6. Germline V gene lookup returns CDR1 SEHNR and CDR2 FQNEAQ (reference sequence). The TCR was taken from a human donor with alopecia areata. The chain couples TRBV7-9 to TRBJ1-5, with 9 bases aligning to TRBD1. The specimen was CD8+ T cells sorted from blood, collected at week 0. The CDR3: CASRGTGRNQPQHF. DNA for the CDR3: TGTGCCAGCCGAGGGACAGGGAGGAATCAGCCCCAGCATTTT.